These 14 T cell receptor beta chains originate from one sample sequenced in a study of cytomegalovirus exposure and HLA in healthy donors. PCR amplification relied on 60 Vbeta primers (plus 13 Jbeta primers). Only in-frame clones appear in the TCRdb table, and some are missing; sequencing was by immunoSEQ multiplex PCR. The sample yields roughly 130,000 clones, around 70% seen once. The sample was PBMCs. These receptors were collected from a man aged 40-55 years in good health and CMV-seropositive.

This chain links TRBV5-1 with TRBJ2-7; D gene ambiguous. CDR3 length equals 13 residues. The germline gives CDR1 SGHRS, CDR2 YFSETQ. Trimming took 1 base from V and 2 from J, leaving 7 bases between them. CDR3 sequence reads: CASSLNRPYEQYF. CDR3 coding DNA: TGCGCCAGCAGCTTGAACAGACCCTACGAGCAGTACTTC.

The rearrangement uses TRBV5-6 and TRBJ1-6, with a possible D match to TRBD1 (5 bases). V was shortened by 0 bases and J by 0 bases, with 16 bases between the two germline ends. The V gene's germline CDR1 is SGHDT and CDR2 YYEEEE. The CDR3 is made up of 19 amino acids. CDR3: CASSLGPPGGSSYNSPLHF. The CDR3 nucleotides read TGTGCCAGCAGCTTGGGACCGCCCGGGGGAAGCTCCTATAATTCACCCCTCCACTTT.

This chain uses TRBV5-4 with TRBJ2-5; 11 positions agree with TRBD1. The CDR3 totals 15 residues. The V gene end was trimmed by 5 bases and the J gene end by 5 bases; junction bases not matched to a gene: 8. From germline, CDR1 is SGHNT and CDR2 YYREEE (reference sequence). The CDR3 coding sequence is TGTGCCAGCAGATACCGGGACAGGGGGTTGGAGACCCAGTACTTC. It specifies CASRYRDRGLETQYF.

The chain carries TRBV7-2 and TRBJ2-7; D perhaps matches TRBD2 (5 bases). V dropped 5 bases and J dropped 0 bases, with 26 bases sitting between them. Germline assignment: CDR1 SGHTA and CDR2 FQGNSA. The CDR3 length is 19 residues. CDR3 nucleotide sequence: TGTGCCAGCAGCCCTTCACAGTGGCTAGCCTTAATACCCTCCTACGAGCAGTACTTC. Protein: CASSPSQWLALIPSYEQYF.

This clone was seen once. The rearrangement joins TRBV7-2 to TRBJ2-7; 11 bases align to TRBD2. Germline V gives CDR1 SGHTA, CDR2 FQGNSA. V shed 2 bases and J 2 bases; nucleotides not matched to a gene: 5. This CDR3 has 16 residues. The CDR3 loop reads CASSLLAGGAPYEQYF. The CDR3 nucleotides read TGTGCCAGCAGCTTACTAGCGGGGGGCGCCCCCTACGAGCAGTACTTC. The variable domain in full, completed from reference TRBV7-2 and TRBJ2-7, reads GAGVSQSPSNKVTEKGKDVELRCDPISGHTALYWYRQSLGQGLEFLIYFQGNSAPDKSGLPSDRFSAERTGGSVSTLTIQRTQQEDSAVYLCASSLLAGGAPYEQYFGPGTRLTVT.

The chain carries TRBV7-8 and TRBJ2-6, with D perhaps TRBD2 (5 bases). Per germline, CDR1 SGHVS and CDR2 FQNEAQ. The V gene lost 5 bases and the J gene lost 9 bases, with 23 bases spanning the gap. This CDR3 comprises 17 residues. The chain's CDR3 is CASSAEYWGVDFNVLTF. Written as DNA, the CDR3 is TGTGCCAGCAGCGCCGAATATTGGGGAGTGGACTTCAACGTCCTGACTTTC.

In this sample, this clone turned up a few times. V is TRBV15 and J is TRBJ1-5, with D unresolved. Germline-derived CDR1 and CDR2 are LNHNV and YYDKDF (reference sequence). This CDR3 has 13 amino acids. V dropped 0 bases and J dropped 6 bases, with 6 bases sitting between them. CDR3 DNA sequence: TGTGCCACCAGCAGAGATAGAAGTCAGCCCCAGCATTTT. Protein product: CATSRDRSQPQHF.

DNA of the CDR3: TGTGCCAGCAGTCGCGGGGTTACCTACGAGCAGTACTTC. This translates into CASSRGVTYEQYF. V gene TRBV6-1 combines with J gene TRBJ2-7, with D maybe TRBD2 (6 bases). CDR1 MNHNS and CDR2 SASEGT come from the germline V gene. Deletions cut 5 bases from V and 2 bases from J, with 10 bases between. The CDR3 length is 13 residues.

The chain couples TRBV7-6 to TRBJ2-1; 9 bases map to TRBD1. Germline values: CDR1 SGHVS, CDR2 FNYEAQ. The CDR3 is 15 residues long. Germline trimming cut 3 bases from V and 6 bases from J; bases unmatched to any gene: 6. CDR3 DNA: TGTGCCAGCAGCTTTAAGACAGGGGGAGGCAATGAGCAGTTCTTC. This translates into CASSFKTGGGNEQFF.

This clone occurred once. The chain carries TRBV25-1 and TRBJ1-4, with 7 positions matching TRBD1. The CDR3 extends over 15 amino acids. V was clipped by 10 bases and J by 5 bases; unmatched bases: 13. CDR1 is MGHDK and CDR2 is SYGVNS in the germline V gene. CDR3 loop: CATSPKGAWNEKLFF. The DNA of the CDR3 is TGTGCCACCAGCCCCAAGGGGGCTTGGAATGAAAAACTGTTTTTT. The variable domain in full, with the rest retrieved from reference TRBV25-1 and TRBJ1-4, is EADIYQTPRYLVIGTGKKITLECSQTMGHDKMYWYQQDPGMELHLIHYSYGVNSTEKGDLSSESTVSRIRTEHFPLTLESARPSHTSQYLCATSPKGAWNEKLFFGSGTQLSVL.

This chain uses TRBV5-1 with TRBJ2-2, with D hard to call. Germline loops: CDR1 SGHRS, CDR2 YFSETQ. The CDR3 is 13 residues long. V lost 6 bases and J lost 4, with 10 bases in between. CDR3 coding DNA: TGCGCCAGCATCGGTACGGGCACCGGGGAGCTGTTTTTT. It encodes CASIGTGTGELFF.

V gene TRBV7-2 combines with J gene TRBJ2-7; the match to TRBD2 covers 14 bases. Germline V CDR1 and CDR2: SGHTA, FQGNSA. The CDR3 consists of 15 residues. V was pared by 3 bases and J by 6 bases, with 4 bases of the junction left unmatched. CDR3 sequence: CASSFRLAGGGEQYF. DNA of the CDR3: TGTGCCAGCAGCTTTCGACTAGCGGGGGGGGGCGAGCAGTACTTC.

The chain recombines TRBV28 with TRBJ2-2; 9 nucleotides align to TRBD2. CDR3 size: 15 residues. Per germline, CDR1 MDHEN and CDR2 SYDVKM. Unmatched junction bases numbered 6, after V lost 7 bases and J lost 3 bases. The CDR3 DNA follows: TGTGCCAGCAAGAGCGGGAGGCCATACACCGGGGAGCTGTTTTTT. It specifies CASKSGRPYTGELFF.

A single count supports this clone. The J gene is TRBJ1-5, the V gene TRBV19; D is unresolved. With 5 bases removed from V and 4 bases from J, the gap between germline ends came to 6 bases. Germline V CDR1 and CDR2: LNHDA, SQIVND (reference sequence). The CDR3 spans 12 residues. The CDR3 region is CASSGRNQPQHF. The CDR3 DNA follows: TGTGCCAGTAGTGGCAGAAATCAGCCCCAGCATTTT.